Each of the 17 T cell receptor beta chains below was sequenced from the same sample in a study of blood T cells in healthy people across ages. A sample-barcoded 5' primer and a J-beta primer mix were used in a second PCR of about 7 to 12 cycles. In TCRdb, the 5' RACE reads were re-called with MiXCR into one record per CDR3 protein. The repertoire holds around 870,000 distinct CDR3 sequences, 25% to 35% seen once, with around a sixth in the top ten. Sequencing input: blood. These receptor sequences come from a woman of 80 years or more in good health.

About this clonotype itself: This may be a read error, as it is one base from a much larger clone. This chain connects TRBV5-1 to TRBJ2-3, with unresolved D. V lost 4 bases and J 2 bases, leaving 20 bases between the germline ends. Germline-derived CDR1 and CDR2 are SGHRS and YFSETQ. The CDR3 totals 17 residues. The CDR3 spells CASSLEQPHLATDTQYF. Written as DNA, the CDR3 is TGCGCCAGCAGCCTAGAACAGCCCCACCTCGCCACAGATACGCAGTATTTT.

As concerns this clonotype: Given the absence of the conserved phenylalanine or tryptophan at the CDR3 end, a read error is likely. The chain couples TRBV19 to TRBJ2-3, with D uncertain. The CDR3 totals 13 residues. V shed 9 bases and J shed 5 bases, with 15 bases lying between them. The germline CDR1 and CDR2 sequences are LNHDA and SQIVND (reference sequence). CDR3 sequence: CASIRGPEDTQYV. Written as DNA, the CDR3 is TGTGCCAGCATCAGAGGCCCTGAAGATACGCAGTATGTT.

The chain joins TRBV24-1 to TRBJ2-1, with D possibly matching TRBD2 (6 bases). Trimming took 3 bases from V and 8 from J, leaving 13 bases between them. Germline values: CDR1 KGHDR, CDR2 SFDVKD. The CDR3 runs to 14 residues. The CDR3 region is CATSDASRRDEQFF. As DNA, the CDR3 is TGTGCCACCAGTGATGCGTCTCGGAGGGATGAGCAGTTCTTC.

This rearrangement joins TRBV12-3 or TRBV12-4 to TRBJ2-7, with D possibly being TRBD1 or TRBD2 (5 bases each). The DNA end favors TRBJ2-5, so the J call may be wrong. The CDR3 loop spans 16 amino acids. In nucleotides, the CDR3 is TGTGCCAGCAGCCAAACTGGGGACCCCAAAGAAGAGACCCAGTACTTC. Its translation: CASSQTGDPKEETQYF.

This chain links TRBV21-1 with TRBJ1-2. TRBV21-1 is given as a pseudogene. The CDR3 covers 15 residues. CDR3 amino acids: CASSKEQKANYGYTF. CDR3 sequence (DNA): TGTGCCAGCAGCAAAGAGCAGAAGGCTAACTATGGCTACACCTTC.

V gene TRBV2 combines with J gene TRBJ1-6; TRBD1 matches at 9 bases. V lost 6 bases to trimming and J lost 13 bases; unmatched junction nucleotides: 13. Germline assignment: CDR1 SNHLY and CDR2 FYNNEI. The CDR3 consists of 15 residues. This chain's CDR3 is CASSAPGTGRTPLHF. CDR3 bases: TGTGCCAGCAGCGCCCCCGGGACAGGGCGAACGCCCCTCCACTTT.

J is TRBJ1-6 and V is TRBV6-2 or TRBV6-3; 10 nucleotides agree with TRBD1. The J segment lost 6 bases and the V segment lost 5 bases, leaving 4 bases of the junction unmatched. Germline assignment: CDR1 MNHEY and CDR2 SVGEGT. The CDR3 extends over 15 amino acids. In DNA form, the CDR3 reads TGTGCCAGCAGTCCCCGGGACAGGGGTAATTCACCCCTCCACTTT. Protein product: CASSPRDRGNSPLHF.

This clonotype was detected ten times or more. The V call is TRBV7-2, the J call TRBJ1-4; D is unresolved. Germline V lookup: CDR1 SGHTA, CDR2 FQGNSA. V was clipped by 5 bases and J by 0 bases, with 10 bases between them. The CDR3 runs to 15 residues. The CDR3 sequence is CASSPTATTNEKLFF. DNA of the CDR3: TGTGCCAGCAGCCCCACGGCCACAACTAATGAAAAACTGTTTTTT.

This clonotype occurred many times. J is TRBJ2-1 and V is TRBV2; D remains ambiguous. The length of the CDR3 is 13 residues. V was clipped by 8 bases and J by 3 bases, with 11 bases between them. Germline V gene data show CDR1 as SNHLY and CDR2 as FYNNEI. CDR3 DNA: TGTGCCAGCCATGAAGTAGACTACAATGAGCAGTTCTTC. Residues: CASHEVDYNEQFF.

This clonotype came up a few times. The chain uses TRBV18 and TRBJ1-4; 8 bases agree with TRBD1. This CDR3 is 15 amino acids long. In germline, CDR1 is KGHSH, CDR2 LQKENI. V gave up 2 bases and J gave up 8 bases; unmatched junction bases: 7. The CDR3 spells CASSPGQGFIEKLFF. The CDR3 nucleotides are TGTGCCAGCTCACCAGGACAGGGCTTTATCGAAAAACTGTTTTTT.

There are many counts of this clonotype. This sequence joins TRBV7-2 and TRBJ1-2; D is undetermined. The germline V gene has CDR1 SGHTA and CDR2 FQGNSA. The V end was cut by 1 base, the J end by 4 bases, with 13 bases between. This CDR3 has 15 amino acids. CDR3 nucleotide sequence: TGTGCCAGCAGCTTAGGGGCATCAAGCTCCTATGGCTACACCTTC. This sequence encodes CASSLGASSSYGYTF.

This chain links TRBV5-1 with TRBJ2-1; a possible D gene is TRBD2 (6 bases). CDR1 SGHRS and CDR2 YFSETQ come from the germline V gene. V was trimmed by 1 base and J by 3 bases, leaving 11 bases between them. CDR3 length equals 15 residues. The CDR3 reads CASSLTSSIYNEQFF. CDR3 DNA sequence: TGCGCCAGCAGCTTGACTAGCAGTATCTACAATGAGCAGTTCTTC.

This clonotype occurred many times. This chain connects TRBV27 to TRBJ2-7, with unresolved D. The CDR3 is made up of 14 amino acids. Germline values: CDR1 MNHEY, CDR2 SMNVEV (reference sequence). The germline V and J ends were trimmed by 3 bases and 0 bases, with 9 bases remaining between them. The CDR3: CASSFSLSSYEQYF. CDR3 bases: TGTGCCAGCAGTTTCTCCCTGAGCTCCTACGAGCAGTACTTC.

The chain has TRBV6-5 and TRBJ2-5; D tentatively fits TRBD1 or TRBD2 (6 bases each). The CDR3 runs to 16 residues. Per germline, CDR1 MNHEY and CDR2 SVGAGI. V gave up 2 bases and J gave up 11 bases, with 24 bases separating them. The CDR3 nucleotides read TGTGCCAGCAGTTACGCGTCGGGGGCTAGAGTTTTCAGGCAGTACTTC. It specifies CASSYASGARVFRQYF.

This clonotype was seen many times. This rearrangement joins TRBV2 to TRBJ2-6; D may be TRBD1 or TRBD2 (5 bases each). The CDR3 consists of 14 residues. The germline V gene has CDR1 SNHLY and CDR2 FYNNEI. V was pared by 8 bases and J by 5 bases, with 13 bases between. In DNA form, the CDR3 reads TGTGCCAGCGCCAGGGAGCTAAGGGCCAACGTCCTGACTTTC. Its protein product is CASARELRANVLTF.

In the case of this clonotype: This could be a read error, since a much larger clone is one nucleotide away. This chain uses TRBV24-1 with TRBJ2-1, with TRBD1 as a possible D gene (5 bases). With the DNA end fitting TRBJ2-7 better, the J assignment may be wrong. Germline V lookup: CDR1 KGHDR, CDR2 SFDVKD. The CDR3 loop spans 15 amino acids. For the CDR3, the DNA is TGTGCCACCAGTGCATCAGGGTCCTCCTACAATGAGCAGTACTTC. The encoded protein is CATSASGSSYNEQYF.

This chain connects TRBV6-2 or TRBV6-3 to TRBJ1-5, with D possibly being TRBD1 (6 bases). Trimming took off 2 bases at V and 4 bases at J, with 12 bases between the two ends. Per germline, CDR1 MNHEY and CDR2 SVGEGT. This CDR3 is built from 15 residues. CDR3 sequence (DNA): TGTGCCAGCAGTTACGCCTGGGGGGCGAATCAGCCCCAGCATTTT. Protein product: CASSYAWGANQPQHF.